Listed below are T cell receptor beta chains from one sample, sequenced in a study of shared clonotypes between healthy human individuals. Here immunoSEQ multiplex PCR was the method, and the copy in TCRdb shows in-frame clones only, minus some. This sample has just over 2,000,000 clones, with 85% to 95% found just once. Material for sequencing was naive CD8+ T cells sorted from blood. These receptor sequences come from a man in his late teens or twenties in good health. CDR3s include the opening cysteine and the closing phenylalanine or tryptophan. D genes are given only for firm matches. Clone size is shown for a subset of rows, as once, few, many or a class of expanded clone.

D gene: -
J gene: TRBJ2-5
CDR3 length: 15
V gene: TRBV5-1
clone size: -
CDR3 protein: CASSAGELAAETQYF
CDR3 DNA: TGCGCCAGCAGCGCCGGGGAACTGGCAGCAGAGACCCAGTACTTC

D gene: -
J gene: TRBJ2-2
CDR3 length: 15
V gene: TRBV5-8
clone size: -
CDR3 protein: CASSSGTVNTGELFF
CDR3 DNA: TGTGCCAGCAGCTCCGGGACGGTGAACACCGGGGAGCTGTTTTTT

D gene: -
J gene: TRBJ1-3
CDR3 length: 14
V gene: TRBV5-8
clone size: -
CDR3 protein: CASSPGSSGNTIYF
CDR3 DNA: TGTGCCAGCAGCCCGGGTAGCTCTGGAAACACCATATATTTT

D gene: -
J gene: TRBJ2-7
CDR3 length: 17
V gene: TRBV4-3
clone size: -
CDR3 protein: CASSQDTGTFGVYEQYF
CDR3 DNA: TGCGCCAGCAGCCAAGATACCGGGACTTTTGGGGTCTACGAGCAGTACTTC

D gene: -
J gene: TRBJ1-3
CDR3 length: 15
V gene: TRBV6-1
clone size: once
CDR3 protein: CASSEARHSGNTIYF
CDR3 DNA: TGTGCCAGCAGTGAAGCTCGACACTCTGGAAACACCATATATTTT

D gene: -
J gene: TRBJ2-1
CDR3 length: 12
V gene: TRBV7-9
clone size: -
CDR3 protein: CASSEHRTEQFF
CDR3 DNA: TGTGCCAGCAGCGAACACCGGACAGAGCAGTTCTTC

D gene: -
J gene: TRBJ1-5
CDR3 length: 18
V gene: TRBV4-1
clone size: -
CDR3 protein: CASSQGGPETYSNQPQHF
CDR3 DNA: TGCGCCAGCAGCCAAGGGGGGCCAGAGACCTATAGCAATCAGCCCCAGCATTTT

D gene: -
J gene: TRBJ1-2
CDR3 length: 13
V gene: TRBV4-1
clone size: -
CDR3 protein: CASSQGLGYGYTF
CDR3 DNA: TGCGCCAGCAGCCAAGGGTTAGGGTATGGCTACACCTTC

D gene: -
J gene: TRBJ2-2
CDR3 length: 15
V gene: TRBV10-1
clone size: -
CDR3 protein: CASSEKRGNTGELFF
CDR3 DNA: TGCGCCAGCAGTGAGAAGAGGGGGAACACCGGGGAGCTGTTTTTT

D gene: TRBD1
J gene: TRBJ1-4
CDR3 length: 16
V gene: TRBV6-1
clone size: -
CDR3 protein: CASSDNHRGLGEKLFF
CDR3 DNA: TGTGCCAGCAGTGACAATCACAGGGGGCTAGGAGAAAAACTGTTTTTT

D gene: -
J gene: TRBJ1-6
CDR3 length: 20
V gene: TRBV10-3
clone size: -
CDR3 protein: CAISEGGLPGPGTNDSPLHF
CDR3 DNA: TGTGCCATCAGTGAAGGCGGACTCCCTGGACCGGGAACCAACGATTCACCCCTCCACTTT

D gene: -
J gene: TRBJ2-2
CDR3 length: 20
V gene: TRBV14
clone size: -
CDR3 protein: CASSPILAVGGRANTGELFF
CDR3 DNA: TGTGCCAGCAGCCCAATCCTAGCGGTCGGGGGCCGGGCTAACACCGGGGAGCTGTTTTTT

D gene: -
J gene: TRBJ1-5
CDR3 length: 16
V gene: TRBV19
clone size: -
CDR3 protein: CASSMSTSDSNQPQHF
CDR3 DNA: TGTGCCAGTAGTATGAGCACGTCAGATAGCAATCAGCCCCAGCATTTT

D gene: -
J gene: TRBJ1-3
CDR3 length: 15
V gene: TRBV6-1
clone size: -
CDR3 protein: CASRDWTSSGNTIYF
CDR3 DNA: TGTGCCAGCAGGGACTGGACTAGCTCTGGAAACACCATATATTTT

D gene: TRBD2
J gene: TRBJ2-5
CDR3 length: 16
V gene: TRBV5-4
clone size: -
CDR3 protein: CASRTTSGHLQETQYF
CDR3 DNA: TGTGCCAGCAGGACGACTAGCGGTCACCTCCAAGAGACCCAGTACTTC

D gene: TRBD2
J gene: TRBJ2-5
CDR3 length: 17
V gene: TRBV4-1
clone size: -
CDR3 protein: CASSQEPTSGVKETQYF
CDR3 DNA: TGCGCCAGCAGCCAAGAGCCTACCAGCGGGGTAAAAGAGACCCAGTACTTC

D gene: -
J gene: TRBJ2-7
CDR3 length: 14
V gene: TRBV28
clone size: -
CDR3 protein: CASSLLANSYEQYF
CDR3 DNA: TGTGCCAGCAGTTTATTGGCAAATAGCTACGAGCAGTACTTC

D gene: TRBD1
J gene: TRBJ2-1
CDR3 length: 13
V gene: TRBV7-7
clone size: -
CDR3 protein: CASSLGTGSDFFF
CDR3 DNA: TGTGCTAGCAGCTTAGGGACAGGGAGTGATTTCTTCTTC

D gene: TRBD1
J gene: TRBJ2-7
CDR3 length: 16
V gene: TRBV9
clone size: -
CDR3 protein: CASSANVGQGDYEQYF
CDR3 DNA: TGTGCCAGCAGCGCGAACGTCGGACAGGGGGATTACGAGCAGTACTTC

D gene: -
J gene: TRBJ2-1
CDR3 length: 13
V gene: TRBV28
clone size: -
CDR3 protein: CASSPTVYNEQFF
CDR3 DNA: TGTGCCAGCAGTCCGACAGTATACAATGAGCAGTTCTTC

D gene: -
J gene: TRBJ2-1
CDR3 length: 13
V gene: TRBV4-3
clone size: -
CDR3 protein: CASSPDSGNEQFF
CDR3 DNA: TGCGCCAGCAGCCCCGATAGCGGCAATGAGCAGTTCTTC

D gene: -
J gene: TRBJ1-4
CDR3 length: 16
V gene: TRBV7-8
clone size: -
CDR3 protein: CASSSGRQATNEKLFF
CDR3 DNA: TGTGCCAGCAGCTCTGGTCGACAGGCAACTAATGAAAAACTGTTTTTT

D gene: -
J gene: TRBJ2-7
CDR3 length: 13
V gene: TRBV6-5
clone size: -
CDR3 protein: CASSYSGAYEQYF
CDR3 DNA: TGTGCCAGCAGTTACTCGGGGGCCTACGAGCAGTACTTC

D gene: -
J gene: TRBJ1-2
CDR3 length: 15
V gene: TRBV5-1
clone size: -
CDR3 protein: CASSLGEQANYGYTF
CDR3 DNA: TGCGCCAGCAGCTTGGGGGAACAGGCTAACTATGGCTACACCTTC

D gene: TRBD2
J gene: TRBJ2-2
CDR3 length: 18
V gene: TRBV9
clone size: -
CDR3 protein: CASSVAEAGGSSTGELFF
CDR3 DNA: TGTGCCAGCAGCGTAGCCGAGGCGGGAGGGTCCTCCACCGGGGAGCTGTTTTTT

D gene: -
J gene: TRBJ1-6
CDR3 length: 18
V gene: TRBV6-1
clone size: once
CDR3 protein: CASSEDVVWGSYNSPLHF
CDR3 DNA: TGTGCCAGCAGTGAAGACGTGGTCTGGGGCTCCTATAATTCACCCCTCCACTTT

D gene: TRBD1
J gene: TRBJ2-7
CDR3 length: 16
V gene: TRBV13
clone size: -
CDR3 protein: CASSRIDRVATGEQYF
CDR3 DNA: TGTGCCAGCAGCCGAATTGACAGGGTCGCTACAGGGGAGCAGTACTTC

D gene: TRBD1
J gene: TRBJ1-4
CDR3 length: 13
V gene: TRBV2
clone size: -
CDR3 protein: CASLRTGGEKLFF
CDR3 DNA: TGTGCCAGCCTCCGGACAGGGGGCGAAAAACTGTTTTTT

D gene: TRBD2
J gene: TRBJ2-1
CDR3 length: 16
V gene: TRBV27
clone size: -
CDR3 protein: CASSLSMGTSEDEQFF
CDR3 DNA: TGTGCCAGCAGTTTATCAATGGGGACTAGCGAAGATGAGCAGTTCTTC

D gene: -
J gene: TRBJ1-2
CDR3 length: 10
V gene: TRBV6-1
clone size: -
CDR3 protein: CATKDYGYTF
CDR3 DNA: TGTGCCACCAAAGACTATGGCTACACCTTC

D gene: TRBD1
J gene: TRBJ1-1
CDR3 length: 15
V gene: TRBV4-1
clone size: -
CDR3 protein: CASSQEGTGGTEAFF
CDR3 DNA: TGCGCCAGCAGCCAAGAGGGGACAGGGGGCACTGAAGCTTTCTTT

D gene: TRBD1
J gene: TRBJ2-1
CDR3 length: 14
V gene: TRBV5-4
clone size: -
CDR3 protein: CASERDREPNEQFF
CDR3 DNA: TGTGCCAGCGAACGGGACAGAGAGCCCAATGAGCAGTTCTTC

D gene: -
J gene: TRBJ2-3
CDR3 length: 12
V gene: TRBV29-1
clone size: -
CDR3 protein: CSVYLTSDTQYF
CDR3 DNA: TGCAGCGTTTATCTGACTTCAGATACGCAGTATTTT

D gene: TRBD1
J gene: TRBJ2-3
CDR3 length: 16
V gene: TRBV28
clone size: -
CDR3 protein: CASSRITGDPQDTQYF
CDR3 DNA: TGTGCCAGCAGTAGAATTACAGGGGACCCGCAAGATACGCAGTATTTT

D gene: -
J gene: TRBJ2-7
CDR3 length: 16
V gene: TRBV5-6
clone size: -
CDR3 protein: CASSLGVSFSSYEQYF
CDR3 DNA: TGTGCCAGCAGCTTGGGGGTGTCTTTTAGCTCCTACGAGCAGTACTTC

D gene: TRBD1
J gene: TRBJ1-1
CDR3 length: 15
V gene: TRBV6-1
clone size: -
CDR3 protein: CASSRTGALEVEAFF
CDR3 DNA: TGTGCCAGCAGTAGGACAGGGGCCCTTGAGGTTGAAGCTTTCTTT

D gene: -
J gene: TRBJ2-7
CDR3 length: 11
V gene: TRBV10-2
clone size: -
CDR3 protein: CASSDLYEQYF
CDR3 DNA: TGCGCCAGCAGTGATCTATACGAGCAGTACTTC

D gene: -
J gene: TRBJ1-1
CDR3 length: 16
V gene: TRBV4-1
clone size: -
CDR3 protein: CASSLLIGGKEAEAFF
CDR3 DNA: TGCGCCAGCAGCCTCCTAATAGGGGGGAAGGAGGCTGAAGCTTTCTTT

D gene: TRBD2
J gene: TRBJ2-3
CDR3 length: 18
V gene: TRBV5-5
clone size: -
CDR3 protein: CASSLAPGLAGDTDTQYF
CDR3 DNA: TGTGCCAGCAGCTTGGCCCCAGGACTAGCGGGGGACACAGATACGCAGTATTTT

D gene: TRBD1
J gene: TRBJ2-7
CDR3 length: 16
V gene: TRBV4-1
clone size: -
CDR3 protein: CASSQLGQGTPYEQYF
CDR3 DNA: TGCGCCAGCAGCCAATTGGGACAGGGGACCCCCTACGAGCAGTACTTC

D gene: TRBD2
J gene: TRBJ2-3
CDR3 length: 14
V gene: TRBV28
clone size: -
CDR3 protein: CASGLAGGIDTQYF
CDR3 DNA: TGTGCCAGCGGACTAGCGGGGGGGATTGATACGCAGTATTTT

D gene: -
J gene: TRBJ2-3
CDR3 length: 15
V gene: TRBV2
clone size: -
CDR3 protein: CASSHPGWGTDTQYF
CDR3 DNA: TGTGCCAGCAGTCACCCGGGATGGGGCACAGATACGCAGTATTTT

D gene: TRBD1
J gene: TRBJ1-6
CDR3 length: 14
V gene: TRBV19
clone size: few
CDR3 protein: CASSPGQGNSPLHF
CDR3 DNA: TGTGCCAGTAGCCCGGGACAGGGTAACTCACCCCTCCACTTT

D gene: -
J gene: TRBJ2-7
CDR3 length: 13
V gene: TRBV30
clone size: -
CDR3 protein: CAWSAHENYEQYF
CDR3 DNA: TGTGCCTGGAGTGCCCACGAGAACTACGAGCAGTACTTC

D gene: TRBD2
J gene: TRBJ2-7
CDR3 length: 16
V gene: TRBV5-6
clone size: -
CDR3 protein: CASSSQTSGTFVEQYF
CDR3 DNA: TGTGCCAGCAGCTCTCAGACTAGCGGGACGTTCGTCGAGCAGTACTTC

D gene: -
J gene: TRBJ2-4
CDR3 length: 16
V gene: TRBV10-3
clone size: -
CDR3 protein: CAIEKRQEEAKNIQYF
CDR3 DNA: TGTGCCATTGAAAAGAGACAGGAGGAAGCCAAAAACATTCAGTACTTC

D gene: TRBD1
J gene: TRBJ1-5
CDR3 length: 16
V gene: TRBV5-6
clone size: -
CDR3 protein: CASSLKDRGGNQPQHF
CDR3 DNA: TGTGCCAGCAGCTTAAAGGACAGGGGAGGCAATCAGCCCCAGCATTTT

D gene: -
J gene: TRBJ2-7
CDR3 length: 14
V gene: TRBV7-2
clone size: -
CDR3 protein: CASSLERQFHEQYF
CDR3 DNA: TGTGCCAGCAGCTTAGAACGACAGTTCCACGAGCAGTACTTC

D gene: -
J gene: TRBJ2-7
CDR3 length: 12
V gene: TRBV4-1
clone size: once
CDR3 protein: CASSPGRGEQYF
CDR3 DNA: TGCGCCAGCAGCCCTGGTAGAGGCGAGCAGTACTTC

D gene: -
J gene: TRBJ1-4
CDR3 length: 16
V gene: TRBV10-3
clone size: -
CDR3 protein: CAISESRGATNEKLFF
CDR3 DNA: TGTGCCATCAGTGAGTCTAGGGGGGCAACTAATGAAAAACTGTTTTTT

D gene: TRBD2
J gene: TRBJ2-5
CDR3 length: 15
V gene: TRBV29-1
clone size: -
CDR3 protein: CSVELLAGLSETQYF
CDR3 DNA: TGCAGCGTTGAACTGCTAGCGGGGTTGTCTGAGACCCAGTACTTC

D gene: TRBD1
J gene: TRBJ2-7
CDR3 length: 18
V gene: TRBV6-1
clone size: -
CDR3 protein: CASSEEGALLVLSDEQYF
CDR3 DNA: TGTGCCAGCAGTGAAGAGGGGGCGTTGCTCGTACTCTCGGACGAGCAGTACTTC